This T cell receptor beta chain was identified in a study of CD8 T cells in ankylosing spondylitis (dated 2017 in TCRdb). For the study in its entirety: T cell receptor beta repertoires were profiled in healthy donors and ankylosing spondylitis patients so that disease-linked TCR variants could be found. In total, the full study cohort was made up of 108 healthy donors and approximately 27 ankylosing spondylitis patients. Peripheral blood samples were taken, and synovial fluid was additionally collected from ankylosing spondylitis patients. What the authors observed across the whole study: Some motif variants had previously been reported in the synovial fluid and blood of reactive arthritis patients, which suggests shared mechanisms of disease initiation. The disease-linked clones had a CD8+ phenotype and were found at relatively low frequencies in peripheral blood. A TCR beta motif of fewer than 10 highly homologous amino acid variants appeared characteristic of blood from ankylosing spondylitis patients. The disease-linked clones were reported as significantly enriched in matched synovial fluid samples from ankylosing spondylitis patients.

The CDR3 sequence holds 13 residues, the cysteine and phenylalanine included. Of the read, only the CDR3 DNA is kept; its 39 bases are in frame from base 1. V loses 4 bases of germline sequence and J loses 0 bases, and the interval between the two ends is 7 bases. CDR1 is given as ENHRY and CDR2 as SYGVKD, both from the germline V gene. Reads for this sample came from an Illumina HiSeq 2500. Quantitative 5'-RACE with molecular barcodes was used to prepare TCR beta libraries. As for the original processing: Disease-linked TCR variants were identified with a new computational method built on a probabilistic model of VDJ rearrangement. The public reads were reprocessed in TCRdb via fastp at Q25 and MiXCR, keeping in-frame beta chains. Every CDR3 protein is listed once, alongside the most common genes and DNA of its rows. The V and J calls reflect TCRdb's pipeline rather than the authors' work. The sample records over 150,000 distinct CDR3 sequences, roughly 13% of which are singletons. 16% of the sample goes to the ten largest clones.

As regards this clonotype: The antigen it recognizes is unknown. Per-base quality was not reported, and no clone a single base away is much larger than it.

Sequencing was done on a sample of blood, either unsorted or a sorted T cell fraction (not recorded which). The clonotype comes from a male donor with ankylosing spondylitis or in good health (not recorded which). The rearranged chain carries TRBV10-3 and TRBJ2-7, with an unclear D gene assignment. CDR3 protein: CAISGTVSYEQYF. The nucleotide sequence is given as TGTGCCATCAGTGGTACGGTCTCCTACGAGCAGTACTTC.